The 14 T cell receptor beta chains given below trace back to one sample, sequenced in a study of breast tumors, draining lymph nodes, adjacent tissues. A single record per CDR3 protein comes from TCRdb applying MiXCR to the multiplex PCR reads. The sample holds roughly 70,000 distinct CDR3 sequences; roughly 40% are singletons and the top ten take roughly 9.1%. Source material: breast tumor tissue. The receptors were sampled from a female donor with breast cancer. Some clones in this sample may be carry-over from other donors' samples.

This clonotype showed up just once. One junction end disagrees with the germline gene, perhaps due to a read error. The rearrangement uses TRBV9 and TRBJ2-1, with a weak D call TRBD2 (6 bases). The germline V gene encodes CDR1 SGDLS and CDR2 YYNGEE. CDR3 size: 14 residues. CDR3 bases: TGTGCCGGCAGCGTAGGAGGGACCTACAATGAGCAGTTTTTC. Its translation: CAGSVGGTYNEQFF.

As concerns this clonotype: No DNA is shown, since the ends of the CDR3 on it are uncertain; the CDR3 is the one TCRdb lists. The CDR3 spells CTSSLDDVNYGCTF. This chain joins TRBV5-8 and TRBJ1-2. The germline V gene encodes CDR1 SGHTS and CDR2 YDEGEE. Ends included, the CDR3 has 14 residues.

This clonotype was observed a handful of times. The chain uses TRBV28 and TRBJ2-2; D may be TRBD1 (6 bases). CDR1 MDHEN and CDR2 SYDVKM come from the germline V gene. V was pared by 3 bases and J by 4 bases, with 12 bases between. This CDR3 has 15 amino acids. CDR3 bases: TGTGCCAGCAGTTTGGGGGCTTTTGGCACCGGGGAGCTGTTTTTT. Its translation: CASSLGAFGTGELFF.

Details on this clonotype: A read error may be the cause here, since a much bigger clone is one base away. The chain employs TRBV6-6 and TRBJ1-5; possible D gene TRBD1, 5 bases. Germline V CDR1 and CDR2: MNHNY, SVGAGI (reference sequence). The CDR3 is made up of 17 amino acids. V lost 6 bases and J 3 bases, leaving 21 bases between the germline ends. CDR3 DNA: TGTGCCAGCAGCTACGCCCCGCTGGGGGATTCCAATCAGCCCCAGCATTTT. The encoded protein is CASSYAPLGDSNQPQHF.

The table lists this clonotype with many counts. This chain uses TRBV19 with TRBJ2-7, with 8 bases fitting TRBD2. Germline V gene data show CDR1 as LNHDA and CDR2 as SQIVND (reference sequence). V lost 2 bases to trimming and J lost 6 bases; unmatched junction nucleotides: 9. This CDR3 region has 15 residues. In nucleotides, the CDR3 is TGTGCCAGTAGTATAAAAACTAGCGGATGGGGCGAGCAGTACTTC. Its translation: CASSIKTSGWGEQYF.

The table lists this clonotype with many counts. The chain has TRBV10-3 and TRBJ2-1, with TRBD1 matching 9 bases. Germline trimming cut 4 bases from V and 7 bases from J; bases unmatched to any gene: 8. CDR1 is ENHRY and CDR2 is SYGVKD in the germline V gene. The CDR3 runs to 15 residues. This CDR3 is CAISGRDRVLNEQFF. In nucleotides, the CDR3 is TGTGCCATCAGTGGAAGGGACAGGGTTTTAAATGAGCAGTTCTTC.

The chain is built from TRBV3-1 and TRBJ2-1, with 7 bases that match TRBD2. Trimming cost V 1 base and J 10 bases; bases outside gene matches: 4. In germline, CDR1 is LGHDT, CDR2 YNNKEL (reference sequence). This CDR3 comprises 13 residues. The CDR3 DNA reads as TGTGCCAGCAGCCAAGTAAATAGCGGGGAGCAGTTCTTC. Its translation is CASSQVNSGEQFF.

The rearrangement links TRBV12-3 or TRBV12-4 to TRBJ1-2; D perhaps matches TRBD1 (6 bases). Trimming cost V 5 bases and J 0 bases, with 13 bases left between them. CDR3 length equals 15 residues. CDR3 sequence: CASSPGTLSNYGYTF. CDR3 in DNA: TGTGCCAGCAGTCCTGGGACACTTTCTAACTATGGCTACACCTTC.

Many counts were recorded for this clonotype. The chain has TRBV25-1 and TRBJ2-7; 8 bases match TRBD1. The CDR3 is 14 residues long. Germline V lookup: CDR1 MGHDK, CDR2 SYGVNS. J gave up 2 bases and V 3 bases, and 3 bases lay outside the gene matches. In DNA, the CDR3 is TGTGCCAGCAGTGAGGGGACAGGACCCTACGAGCAGTACTTC. It encodes CASSEGTGPYEQYF.

Of note for this clonotype: The germline gene is not matched at one end of the junction; a read error may be the cause. The rearrangement links TRBV18 to TRBJ2-2; TRBD2 aligns across 7 bases. Germline V lookup: CDR1 KGHSH, CDR2 LQKENI. This CDR3 has 15 residues. CDR3: CASLPGGSGIGELFF. DNA of the CDR3: TGTGCCAGCTTACCAGGCGGGAGTGGGATCGGGGAGCTGTTTTTT.

This clonotype came up many times. The CDR3 sequence: CASSHYQTGGGEQYF. The CDR3 DNA sequence: TGTGCCAGCAGTCACTACCAGACAGGGGGGGGCGAGCAGTACTTC. This chain joins TRBV12-3 or TRBV12-4 and TRBJ2-7; 9 nucleotides line up with TRBD1. The CDR3 loop spans 15 amino acids. Germline trimming cut 5 bases from V and 6 bases from J; bases unmatched to any gene: 11.

As regards this clonotype: The final CDR3 position lacks the conserved phenylalanine or tryptophan, pointing to a likely read error. The chain couples TRBV7-2 to TRBJ2-5; the D gene is possibly TRBD2 (5 bases). This CDR3 has 17 residues. CDR1 and CDR2 (germline): SGHTA, FQGNSA. In DNA form, the CDR3 reads TGTGCTAGCAGTAAAACCCCCAGCGGAAGGGCCGGGGAGACCCAGTACTCC. Amino acid sequence: CASSKTPSGRAGETQYS.

The chain links TRBV10-3 to TRBJ1-2; D is perhaps TRBD1 (5 bases). The V end lost 10 bases, the J end lost 6 bases, and 15 bases lay between the germline ends. Germline loops: CDR1 ENHRY, CDR2 SYGVKD. The CDR3 is made up of 12 amino acids. CDR3 in DNA: TGTGCCACGGGGGGACTCGGCCATGGCTACACCTTC. This encodes CATGGLGHGYTF.

Regarding this clonotype: Since no conserved phenylalanine or tryptophan closes the CDR3, a read error is the likely cause. The CDR3 DNA sequence: TGTGCCAGCAGCTCTAGCAGTGAGACCCAGTACCTC. Its translation: CASSSSSETQYL. The chain employs TRBV7-8 and TRBJ2-5, with a weak D call TRBD2 (5 bases). Germline CDR1 is SGHVS and CDR2 is FQNEAQ. The V gene lost 4 bases and the J gene lost 5 bases, with 8 bases spanning the gap. The CDR3 consists of 12 residues.